One and the same sample provided the 26 T cell receptor beta chains below, sequenced in a study of identical twins. TCRdb processed the 5' RACE reads anew with MiXCR; each CDR3 protein has one entry. The sample shows about 530,000 distinct CDR3 sequences, 20% to 25% of them seen only once. These data also formed part of another study, on yellow fever vaccine responses in identical twins.

Sequencing used CD4+ T cells sorted from blood. Receptors originate from a woman aged 18-35 years in good health.

This rearrangement joins TRBV20-1 to TRBJ2-7, with 8 positions matching TRBD1. The junction had 4 bases not matched to a gene; V was cut back by 4 bases and J by 2 bases. This CDR3 is 13 amino acids long. The germline V gene has CDR1 DFQATT and CDR2 SNEGSKA (reference sequence). The DNA of the CDR3 is TGCAGTGCTACCCACAGGGGGGCCTACGAGCAGTACTTC. Translated: CSATHRGAYEQYF.

This CDR3 is CASSYALSGSDPYEQYF. In DNA, the CDR3 is TGTGCCAGCAGTTACGCCCTTAGCGGGAGCGACCCGTACGAGCAGTACTTC. The chain employs TRBV6-5 and TRBJ2-7; 9 bases line up with TRBD2. The germline CDR1 and CDR2 sequences are MNHEY and SVGAGI. The CDR3 is 17 residues long. V trimming: 2 bases; J trimming: 4 bases; junction bases outside the gene matches: 12.

This clonotype was detected only a few times. The chain has TRBV6-1 and TRBJ2-1; the D gene is possibly TRBD2 (5 bases). V was shortened by 6 bases and J by 4 bases, with 10 bases between the two germline ends. The CDR3 runs 13 residues. The germline gives CDR1 MNHNS, CDR2 SASEGT. The CDR3 loop is CASRGRGYNEQFF. The CDR3 nucleotides read TGTGCCAGCAGGGGCCGGGGATACAATGAGCAGTTCTTC.

CDR3 sequence reads: CASSAETMNTEAFF. The CDR3 DNA reads TGTGCCAGCAGTGCGGAGACTATGAACACTGAAGCTTTCTTT. The chain carries TRBV6-1 and TRBJ1-1; D unclear. V shed 4 bases and J shed 0 bases, with 9 bases lying between them. Per germline, CDR1 MNHNS and CDR2 SASEGT. This CDR3 has 14 residues.

In this sample, this clonotype turned up a few times. V usage is TRBV20-1 and J usage is TRBJ2-1, with TRBD1 matching 11 bases. The CDR3 runs to 13 residues. Germline values: CDR1 DFQATT, CDR2 SNEGSKA (reference sequence). V was clipped by 8 bases and J by 8 bases; unmatched bases: 8. For the CDR3, the DNA is TGCAGTATCCGGGGACAGGGGGGGCATGAGCAGTTCTTC. Translation: CSIRGQGGHEQFF.

This chain links TRBV14 with TRBJ2-7, with D tentatively TRBD1 or TRBD2 (5 bases each). Germline lookup yields CDR1 SGHDN and CDR2 FVKESK. The CDR3 loop spans 14 amino acids. Trimming shortened V by 4 bases and J by 5 bases, and 15 bases separated the two germline ends. CDR3 in amino acids: CASSPGRIGDEQYF. As DNA, the CDR3 is TGTGCCAGCAGCCCGGGACGAATCGGCGACGAGCAGTACTTC.

This clonotype was seen at least ten times. The chain carries TRBV12-3 or TRBV12-4 and TRBJ1-2; no clear D. This CDR3 region has 14 residues. Trimming removed 0 bases at V and 8 bases at J, with 13 bases between. CDR3 protein: CASSLAGGGQGYTF. CDR3 bases: TGTGCCAGCAGTTTAGCAGGTGGCGGCCAAGGCTACACCTTC.

This clonotype was seen more than once but under ten times. The rearrangement uses TRBV7-9 and TRBJ1-4; D gene ambiguous. The germline CDR1 and CDR2 sequences are SEHNR and FQNEAQ (reference sequence). The length of the CDR3 is 14 residues. V was clipped by 6 bases and J by 10 bases, with 18 bases between them. The CDR3 loop reads CASREDGSKGKLFF. The CDR3 DNA sequence: TGTGCCAGCAGGGAGGACGGCTCAAAAGGAAAACTGTTTTTT.

The V and J genes are TRBV12-3 or TRBV12-4 and TRBJ2-1, with no clear D. V was pared by 6 bases and J by 5 bases, with 14 bases between. The CDR3 covers 14 residues. The CDR3 DNA reads as TGTGCCAGCAGCCCCCGCGAGGTGAACAATGAGCAGTTCTTC. Translation: CASSPREVNNEQFF.

The rearrangement uses TRBV18 and TRBJ2-1; 7 nucleotides align to TRBD2. Germline values: CDR1 KGHSH, CDR2 LQKENI. The CDR3 runs to 13 residues. With 6 bases clipped from V and 11 bases from J, the junction kept 10 bases outside the gene matches. The CDR3 nucleotides are TGTGCCAGCTCCCTCAAACGGGAGGTACAGCAGTTCTTC. Amino acid sequence: CASSLKREVQQFF.

This clonotype was picked up a small number of times. This chain links TRBV24-1 with TRBJ2-7; TRBD1 matches at 8 bases. This CDR3 is built from 15 residues. Germline V gene lookup returns CDR1 KGHDR and CDR2 SFDVKD. The ends lost 3 bases at V and 6 bases at J; junction bases unmatched: 9. CDR3 in DNA: TGTGCCACCAGTGATCACGGACAGGGTGTTCGCGAGCAGTACTTC. This encodes CATSDHGQGVREQYF.

This sequence joins TRBV29-1 and TRBJ2-4, with 8 bases aligning to TRBD1. The junction had 10 bases not matched to a gene; V was cut back by 7 bases and J by 8 bases. This CDR3 has 13 residues. Germline CDR1 reads SQVTM; CDR2 reads ANQGSEA. CDR3 sequence (DNA): TGCAGCGCAAGGGACAGGAGTGTAGACATTCAGTACTTC. Translation gives CSARDRSVDIQYF.

This chain joins TRBV4-1 and TRBJ2-4; D gene ambiguous. The CDR3 is 16 residues long. The germline CDR1 and CDR2 sequences are MGHRA and YSYEKL. Deletions cut 0 bases from V and 3 bases from J, with 12 bases between. The CDR3 is CASSQDSGKIKNIQYF. CDR3 DNA: TGCGCCAGCAGCCAAGATTCTGGGAAAATCAAAAACATTCAGTACTTC.

This clonotype was seen more than once but under ten times. The rearrangement uses TRBV14 and TRBJ2-5; tentative D call: TRBD1 (5 bases). Germline CDR1 is SGHDN and CDR2 is FVKESK. V was shortened by 6 bases and J by 0 bases, with 8 bases between the two germline ends. The CDR3 covers 13 residues. As DNA, the CDR3 is TGTGCCAGCAGGGGGCAGAACCAAGAGACCCAGTACTTC. As protein: CASRGQNQETQYF.

This clonotype showed up just a few times. The rearrangement uses TRBV29-1 and TRBJ2-7; TRBD1 matches 7 bases. Germline lookup yields CDR1 SQVTM and CDR2 ANQGSEA. This CDR3 has 14 amino acids. V shed 5 bases, J shed 0 bases, and the junction held 7 bases outside the gene matches. The DNA of the CDR3 is TGCAGCGTTTCCTTGACAGGGAACTCCTACGAGCAGTACTTC. Encoded protein: CSVSLTGNSYEQYF.

This clonotype came up a few times. The chain links TRBV5-1 to TRBJ2-3; 7 positions agree with TRBD2. Germline trimming cut 4 bases from V and 5 bases from J; bases unmatched to any gene: 13. Germline values: CDR1 SGHRS, CDR2 YFSETQ. This CDR3 is built from 16 residues. CDR3 region: CASSLPGLTRGDTQYF. The CDR3 bases are TGCGCCAGCAGCCTTCCGGGACTAACTAGGGGAGATACGCAGTATTTT.

This clonotype has just a few counts. J is TRBJ2-4 and V is TRBV4-1, with a possible D match to TRBD2 (6 bases). The CDR3 has 17 residues. CDR1 and CDR2 from the germline V gene are MGHRA and YSYEKL. Trimming stripped 0 bases from V and 0 bases from J, with 12 bases between. CDR3 loop: CASSQEGGRIAKNIQYF. The CDR3 region has the DNA TGCGCCAGCAGCCAAGAGGGGGGTAGAATAGCCAAAAACATTCAGTACTTC.

This clonotype was picked up a small number of times. The chain combines TRBV5-1 with TRBJ1-2, with 11 bases fitting TRBD1. The CDR3 contains 16 residues. Germline values: CDR1 SGHRS, CDR2 YFSETQ. V trimming: 4 bases; J trimming: 5 bases; junction bases outside the gene matches: 10. The CDR3 reads CASSPILRDRGYGYTF. DNA of the CDR3: TGCGCCAGCAGCCCAATCCTCCGGGACAGGGGGTATGGCTACACCTTC.

J is TRBJ2-7 and V is TRBV5-1; 8 bases fit TRBD2. Germline assignment: CDR1 SGHRS and CDR2 YFSETQ. CDR3 length equals 15 residues. V dropped 4 bases and J dropped 7; count of bases not matched to a gene: 13. CDR3 DNA sequence: TGCGCCAGCAGCCTGTTACTAGCGGCCTCGGGGGAGCAGTACTTC. Amino acid sequence: CASSLLLAASGEQYF.

This chain connects TRBV29-1 to TRBJ2-1; D is uncertain. CDR1 and CDR2 from the germline V gene are SQVTM and ANQGSEA. The CDR3 contains 14 residues. Trimming left V 2 bases short and J 8 bases short, with 16 bases between. In DNA form, the CDR3 reads TGCAGCGTTGAAATCTGGACCCGTACCCATGAGCAGTTCTTC. This codes for CSVEIWTRTHEQFF.

This chain connects TRBV7-7 to TRBJ2-7; TRBD2 aligns across 14 bases. Germline CDR1 reads SSHAT; CDR2 reads FNYEAQ (reference sequence). The V segment lost 5 bases and the J segment 7 bases; nucleotides outside the gene matches: 13. The CDR3 covers 17 residues. CDR3: CASSRIYGLAGGREQYF. The CDR3 DNA sequence: TGTGCCAGCAGCCGCATCTATGGACTAGCGGGGGGTCGGGAGCAGTACTTC.

The J gene is TRBJ2-5, the V gene TRBV28, with D possibly matching TRBD1 (6 bases). CDR1 and CDR2 (germline): MDHEN, SYDVKM. V dropped 4 bases and J dropped 3 bases, with 9 bases sitting between them. This CDR3 has 13 amino acids. Here the CDR3 DNA reads TGTGCCAGCAGTTCGGACAGTAAAGAGACCCAGTACTTC. It yields the protein CASSSDSKETQYF.

V and J are TRBV4-1 and TRBJ2-1; no reliable D call. From germline, CDR1 is MGHRA and CDR2 YSYEKL. The CDR3 is 16 residues long. Trimming took off 3 bases at V and 7 bases at J, with 19 bases between the two ends. CDR3 DNA sequence: TGCGCCAGCAGCCACGGCGCGTTCGGCTCGGCGAATGAGCAGTTCTTC. Translated, it gives CASSHGAFGSANEQFF.

This clonotype turned up a few times. The J gene is TRBJ2-2, the V gene TRBV15; D is unclear. Germline V CDR1 and CDR2: LNHNV, YYDKDF (reference sequence). This CDR3 is 15 amino acids long. Trimming removed 0 bases at V and 7 bases at J, with 12 bases between. As DNA, the CDR3 is TGTGCCACCAGCAGAGATTATCTCGTTATCGGGGAGCTGTTTTTT. Residues: CATSRDYLVIGELFF.

V and J are TRBV7-6 and TRBJ2-2, with D perhaps TRBD2 (6 bases). This CDR3 has 14 amino acids. Germline V lookup: CDR1 SGHVS, CDR2 FNYEAQ. Trimming cost V 7 bases and J 4 bases, with 13 bases left between them. Here the CDR3 reads CASMPGRLTGELFF. The CDR3 DNA sequence: TGTGCCAGCATGCCGGGGAGGCTCACCGGGGAGCTGTTTTTT.

The CDR3 coding sequence is TGTGCCAGCAGCTTGGCCCGACTAGCGGGGGCCTACACAGATACGCAGTATTTT. Translation gives CASSLARLAGAYTDTQYF. The V call is TRBV7-8, the J call TRBJ2-3; 12 nucleotides agree with TRBD2. Germline V gene sequence: CDR1 SGHVS, CDR2 FQNEAQ. The V and J ends lost 3 bases and 2 bases, in that order; junction bases with no gene match: 9. CDR3 length equals 18 residues.